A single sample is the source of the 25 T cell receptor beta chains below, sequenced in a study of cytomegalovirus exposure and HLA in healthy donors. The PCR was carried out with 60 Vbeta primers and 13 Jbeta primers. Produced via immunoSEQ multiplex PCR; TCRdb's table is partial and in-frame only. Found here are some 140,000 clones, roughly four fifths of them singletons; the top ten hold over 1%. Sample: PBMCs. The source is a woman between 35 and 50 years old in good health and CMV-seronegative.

CDR3 DNA: TGTGCCAGCAGGGAACGTAGGACACCTAGCACAGATACGCAGTATTTT. It specifies CASRERRTPSTDTQYF. The chain has TRBV6-1 and TRBJ2-3, with a tentative D call TRBD1 (5 bases). CDR1 and CDR2 (germline): MNHNS, SASEGT. CDR3 size: 16 residues. V was pared by 6 bases and J by 0 bases, with 16 bases between.

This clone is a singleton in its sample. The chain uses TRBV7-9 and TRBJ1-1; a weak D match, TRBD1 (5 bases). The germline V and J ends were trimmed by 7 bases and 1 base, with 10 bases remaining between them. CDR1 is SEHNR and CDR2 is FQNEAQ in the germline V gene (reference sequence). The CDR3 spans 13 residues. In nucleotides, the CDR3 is TGTGCCAGCAACGAAAGGGGGAACACTGAAGCTTTCTTT. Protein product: CASNERGNTEAFF. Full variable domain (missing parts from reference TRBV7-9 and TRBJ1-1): DTGVSQNPRHKITKRGQNVTFRCDPISEHNRLYWYRQTLGQGPEFLTYFQNEAQLEKSRLLSDRFSAERPKGSFSTLEIQRTEQGDSAMYLCASNERGNTEAFFGQGTRLTVV.

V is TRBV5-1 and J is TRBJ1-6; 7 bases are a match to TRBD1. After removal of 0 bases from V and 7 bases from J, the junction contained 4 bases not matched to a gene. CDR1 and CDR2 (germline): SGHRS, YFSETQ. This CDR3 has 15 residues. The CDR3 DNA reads TGCGCCAGCAGCTTGGGTAGGGGGCTGAATTCACCCCTCCACTTT. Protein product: CASSLGRGLNSPLHF. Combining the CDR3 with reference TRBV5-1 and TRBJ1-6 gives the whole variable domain KAGVTQTPRYLIKTRGQQVTLSCSPISGHRSVSWYQQTPGQGLQFLFEYFSETQRNKGNFPGRFSGRQFSNSRSEMNVSTLELGDSALYLCASSLGRGLNSPLHFGNGTRLTVT.

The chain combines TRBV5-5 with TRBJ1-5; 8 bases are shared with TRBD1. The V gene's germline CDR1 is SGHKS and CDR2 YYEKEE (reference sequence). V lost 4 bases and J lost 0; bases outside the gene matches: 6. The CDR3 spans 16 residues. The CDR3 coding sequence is TGTGCCAGCAGCCTGACAGGGGCCCCTAGCAATCAGCCCCAGCATTTT. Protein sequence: CASSLTGAPSNQPQHF.

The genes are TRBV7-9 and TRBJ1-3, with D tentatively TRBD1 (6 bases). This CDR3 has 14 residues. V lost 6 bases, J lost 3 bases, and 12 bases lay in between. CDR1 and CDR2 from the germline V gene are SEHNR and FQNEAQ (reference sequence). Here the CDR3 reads CASSTSGVGNTIYF. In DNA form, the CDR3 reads TGTGCCAGCAGTACCTCAGGGGTTGGAAACACCATATATTTT.

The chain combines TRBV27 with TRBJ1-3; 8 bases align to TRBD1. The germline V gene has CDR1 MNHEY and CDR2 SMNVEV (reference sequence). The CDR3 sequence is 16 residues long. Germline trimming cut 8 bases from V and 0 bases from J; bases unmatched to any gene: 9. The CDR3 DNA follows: TGTGCCAGCGGCAAGGGGGGACAGGTCTCTGGAAACACCATATATTTT. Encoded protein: CASGKGGQVSGNTIYF.

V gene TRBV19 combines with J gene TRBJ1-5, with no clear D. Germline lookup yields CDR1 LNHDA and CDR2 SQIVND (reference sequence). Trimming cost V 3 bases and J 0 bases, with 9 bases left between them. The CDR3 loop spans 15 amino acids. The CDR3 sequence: CASSIKLYSNQPQHF. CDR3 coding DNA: TGTGCCAGTAGTATTAAACTATATAGCAATCAGCCCCAGCATTTT.

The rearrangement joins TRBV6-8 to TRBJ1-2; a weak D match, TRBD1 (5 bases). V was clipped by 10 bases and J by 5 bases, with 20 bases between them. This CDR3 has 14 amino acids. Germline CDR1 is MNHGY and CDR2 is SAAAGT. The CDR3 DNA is TGTGCCACCGCGACCGGGGGGTATGTGTATGGCTACACCTTC. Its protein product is CATATGGYVYGYTF.

The chain's CDR3 is CATSRDRGGWYQPQHF. In nucleotides, the CDR3 is TGTGCCACCAGCAGAGATCGGGGGGGTTGGTATCAGCCCCAGCATTTT. This rearrangement joins TRBV15 to TRBJ1-5, with TRBD1 as a possible D gene (5 bases). Per germline, CDR1 LNHNV and CDR2 YYDKDF (reference sequence). The V gene lost 0 bases and the J gene lost 5 bases, with 14 bases spanning the gap. This CDR3 contains 16 residues.

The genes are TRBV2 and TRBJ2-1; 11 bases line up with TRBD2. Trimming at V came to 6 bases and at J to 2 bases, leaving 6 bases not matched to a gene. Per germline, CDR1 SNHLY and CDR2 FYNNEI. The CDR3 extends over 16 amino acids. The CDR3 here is CASRKNSGGAYNEQFF. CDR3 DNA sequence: TGTGCCAGCAGGAAAAATAGCGGGGGGGCCTACAATGAGCAGTTCTTC. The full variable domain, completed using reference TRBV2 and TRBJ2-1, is EPEVTQTPSHQVTQMGQEVILRCVPISNHLYFYWYRQILGQKVEFLVSFYNNEISEKSEIFDDQFSVERPDGSNFTLKIRSTKLEDSAMYFCASRKNSGGAYNEQFFGPGTRLTVL.

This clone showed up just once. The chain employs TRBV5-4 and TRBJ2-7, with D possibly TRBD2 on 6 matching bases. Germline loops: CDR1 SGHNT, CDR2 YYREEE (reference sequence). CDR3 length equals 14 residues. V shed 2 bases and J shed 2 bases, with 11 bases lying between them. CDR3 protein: CASSFAGRTYEQYF. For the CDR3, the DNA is TGTGCCAGCAGCTTTGCAGGGAGGACCTACGAGCAGTACTTC.

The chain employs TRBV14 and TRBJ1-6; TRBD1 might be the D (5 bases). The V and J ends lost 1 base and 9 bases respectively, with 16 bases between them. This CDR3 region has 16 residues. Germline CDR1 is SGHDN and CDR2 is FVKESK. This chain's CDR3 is CASSQGGPINPSPLHF. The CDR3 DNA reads TGTGCCAGCAGCCAAGGGGGCCCCATTAATCCTTCACCCCTCCACTTT.

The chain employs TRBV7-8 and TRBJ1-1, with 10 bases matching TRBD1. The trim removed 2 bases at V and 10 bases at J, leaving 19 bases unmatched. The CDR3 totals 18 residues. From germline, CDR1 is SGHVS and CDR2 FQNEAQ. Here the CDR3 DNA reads TGTGCCAGCAGCTTATTATATATGGCGGTGGGACAGGGGAGGGGAGCTTTCTTT. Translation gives CASSLLYMAVGQGRGAFF.

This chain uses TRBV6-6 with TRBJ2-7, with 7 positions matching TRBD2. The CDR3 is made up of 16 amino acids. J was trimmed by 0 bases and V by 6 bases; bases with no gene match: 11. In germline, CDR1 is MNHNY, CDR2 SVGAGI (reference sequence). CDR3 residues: CASSPDVGGGSYEQYF. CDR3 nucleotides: TGTGCCAGCAGCCCCGACGTTGGGGGGGGCTCCTACGAGCAGTACTTC.

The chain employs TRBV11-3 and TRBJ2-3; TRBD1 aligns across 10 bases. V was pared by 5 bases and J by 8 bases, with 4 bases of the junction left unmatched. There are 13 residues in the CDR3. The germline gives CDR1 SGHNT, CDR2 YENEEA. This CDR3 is CASSPDRGATQYF. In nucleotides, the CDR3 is TGTGCCAGCAGCCCGGACAGGGGGGCTACGCAGTATTTT.

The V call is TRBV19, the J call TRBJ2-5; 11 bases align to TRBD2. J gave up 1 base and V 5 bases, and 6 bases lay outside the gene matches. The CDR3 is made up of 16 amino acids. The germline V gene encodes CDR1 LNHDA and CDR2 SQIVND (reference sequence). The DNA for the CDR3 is TGTGCCAGTAGTCCGACTAGCGGGGCACCCCAAGAGACCCAGTACTTC. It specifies CASSPTSGAPQETQYF.

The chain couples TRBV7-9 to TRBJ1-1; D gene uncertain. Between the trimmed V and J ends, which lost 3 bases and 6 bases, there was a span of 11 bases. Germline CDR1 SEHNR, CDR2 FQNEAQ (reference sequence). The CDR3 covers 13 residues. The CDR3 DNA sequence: TGTGCCAGCAGCTTGACGGGGTTGGCTGAAGCTTTCTTT. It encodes CASSLTGLAEAFF.

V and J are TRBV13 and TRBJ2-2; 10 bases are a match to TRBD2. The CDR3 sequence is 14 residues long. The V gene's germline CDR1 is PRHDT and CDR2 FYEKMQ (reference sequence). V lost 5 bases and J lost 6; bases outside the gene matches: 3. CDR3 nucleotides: TGTGCCAGCAGCACGGGACTAGCGTCCGGGGAGCTGTTTTTT. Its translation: CASSTGLASGELFF.

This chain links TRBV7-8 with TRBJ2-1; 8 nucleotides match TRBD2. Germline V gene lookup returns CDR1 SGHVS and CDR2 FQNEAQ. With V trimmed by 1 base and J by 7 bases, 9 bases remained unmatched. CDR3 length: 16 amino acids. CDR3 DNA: TGTGCCAGCAGCTTAGATCGCGGGGGGACCTTAAATGAGCAGTTCTTC. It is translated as CASSLDRGGTLNEQFF.

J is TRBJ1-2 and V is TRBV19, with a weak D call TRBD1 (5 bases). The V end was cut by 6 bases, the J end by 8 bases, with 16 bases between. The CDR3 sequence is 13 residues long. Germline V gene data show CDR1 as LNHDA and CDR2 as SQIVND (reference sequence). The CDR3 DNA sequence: TGTGCCAGTAGCTTCAGGGATATGGGAGGCTACACCTTC. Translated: CASSFRDMGGYTF.

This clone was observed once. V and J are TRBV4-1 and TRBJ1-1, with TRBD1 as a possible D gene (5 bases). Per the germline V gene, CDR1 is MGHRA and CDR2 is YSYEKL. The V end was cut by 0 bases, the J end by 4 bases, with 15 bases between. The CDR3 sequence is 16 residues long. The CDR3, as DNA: TGCGCCAGCAGCCAAGACAGCGTGTGGGGGGGCACTGAAGCTTTCTTT. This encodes CASSQDSVWGGTEAFF.

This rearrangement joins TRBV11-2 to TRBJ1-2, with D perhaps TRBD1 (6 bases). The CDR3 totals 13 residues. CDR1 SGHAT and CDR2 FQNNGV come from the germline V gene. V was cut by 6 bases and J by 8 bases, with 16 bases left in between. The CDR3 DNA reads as TGTGCCAGCAGTCACGGGACAATCAGGGGCTACACCTTC. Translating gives CASSHGTIRGYTF.

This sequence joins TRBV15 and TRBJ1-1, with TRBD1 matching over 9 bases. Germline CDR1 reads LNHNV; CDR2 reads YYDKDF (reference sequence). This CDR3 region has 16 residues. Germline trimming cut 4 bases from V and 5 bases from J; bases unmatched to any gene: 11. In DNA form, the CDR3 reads TGTGCCACCAGCACATCCCTTTTGGGGACAGGGACTGAAGCTTTCTTT. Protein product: CATSTSLLGTGTEAFF.

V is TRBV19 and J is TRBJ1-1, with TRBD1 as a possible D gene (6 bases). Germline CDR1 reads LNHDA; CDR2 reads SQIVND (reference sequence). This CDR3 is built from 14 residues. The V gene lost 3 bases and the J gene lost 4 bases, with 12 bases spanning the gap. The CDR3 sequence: CASSINRVGTEAFF. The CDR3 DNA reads TGTGCCAGTAGTATTAACAGGGTGGGCACTGAAGCTTTCTTT.

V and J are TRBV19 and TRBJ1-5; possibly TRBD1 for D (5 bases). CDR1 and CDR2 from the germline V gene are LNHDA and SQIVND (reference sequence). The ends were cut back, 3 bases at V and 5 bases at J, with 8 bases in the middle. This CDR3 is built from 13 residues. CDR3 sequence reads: CASSIGRDQPQHF. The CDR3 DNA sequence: TGTGCCAGTAGTATCGGCAGGGATCAGCCCCAGCATTTT.